The source of this T cell receptor beta chain is a study of blood T cells in healthy people across ages. A J-beta primer mix and a sample-barcoded 5' primer were used in a second PCR of roughly 6 to 11 cycles. A minimum of 3 million CDR3-containing paired-end reads was obtained for each sample. TCRdb processed the 5' RACE reads anew with MiXCR; each CDR3 protein has one entry. This sample yields about 640,000 distinct CDR3 sequences, of which about 30% are seen a single time; less than 20% belongs to the top ten. This TCR was recovered from an elderly woman in good health. The source material was blood.

Here the CDR3 DNA reads TGTGCCAGCTCCGAGGTAGGGGACGGGCCCAATCAGCCCCAGCATTTT. It codes for CASSEVGDGPNQPQHF. The J gene is TRBJ1-5, the V gene TRBV7-6; possible D gene TRBD1, 5 bases. The CDR3 length is 16 residues. The V gene lost 8 bases and the J gene lost 3 bases, with 20 bases spanning the gap. Germline CDR1 and CDR2: SGHVS and FNYEAQ. Together with reference TRBV7-6 and TRBJ1-5, the CDR3 gives the full variable domain: GAGVSQSPRYKVTKRGQDVALRCDPISGHVSLYWYRQALGQGPEFLTYFNYEAQQDKSGLPNDRFSAERPEGSISTLTIQRTEQRDSAMYRCASSEVGDGPNQPQHFGDGTRLSIL.